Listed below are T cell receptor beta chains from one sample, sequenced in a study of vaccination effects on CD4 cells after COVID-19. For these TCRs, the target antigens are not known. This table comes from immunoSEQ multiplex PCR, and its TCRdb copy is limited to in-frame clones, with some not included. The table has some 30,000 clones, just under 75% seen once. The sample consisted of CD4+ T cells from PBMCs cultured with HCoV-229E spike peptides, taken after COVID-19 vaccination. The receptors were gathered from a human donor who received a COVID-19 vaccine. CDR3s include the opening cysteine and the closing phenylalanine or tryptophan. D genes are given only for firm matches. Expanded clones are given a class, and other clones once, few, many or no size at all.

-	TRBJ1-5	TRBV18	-	CASSPVQNQPQHF	TGTGCCAGCTCACCGGTGCAGAATCAGCCCCAGCATTTT
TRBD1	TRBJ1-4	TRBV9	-	CASSVGTGGILVEKLFF	TGTGCCAGCAGCGTAGGGACAGGGGGGATTTTGGTTGAAAAACTGTTTTTT
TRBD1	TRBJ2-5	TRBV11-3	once	CASSLGTGKETQYF	TGTGCCAGCAGCTTAGGGACAGGGAAAGAGACCCAGTACTTC
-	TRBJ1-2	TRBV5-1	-	CASSSGRTAASYGYTF	TGCGCCAGCAGCTCTGGACGGACAGCAGCTTCCTATGGCTACACCTTC
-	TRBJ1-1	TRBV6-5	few	CASSYSNFAEAFF	TGTGCCAGCAGTTACTCGAATTTCGCTGAAGCTTTCTTT
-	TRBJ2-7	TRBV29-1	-	CSGTVSYEQYF	TGCAGCGGGACGGTCTCCTACGAGCAGTACTTC
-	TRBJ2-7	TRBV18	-	CASSPLNMDEQYF	TGTGCCAGCTCACCACTAAACATGGACGAGCAGTACTTC
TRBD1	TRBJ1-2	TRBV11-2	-	CASSSIRQGYYGYTF	TGTGCCAGCAGCTCAATACGACAGGGATACTATGGCTACACCTTC
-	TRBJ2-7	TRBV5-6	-	CASSLGWGSQRSYEQYF	TGTGCCAGCAGCTTGGGCTGGGGCAGCCAGAGGTCCTACGAGCAGTACTTC
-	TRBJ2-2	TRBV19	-	CASSILAGELFF	-
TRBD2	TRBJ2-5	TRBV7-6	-	CASSPGGRETQYF	TGTGCCAGCAGCCCGGGGGGGCGAGAGACCCAGTACTTC
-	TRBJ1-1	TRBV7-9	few	CASSLAASSRGNTEAFF	TGTGCCAGCAGCTTAGCCGCATCTTCTAGGGGGAACACTGAAGCTTTCTTT
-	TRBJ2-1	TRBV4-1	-	CASSQDTANYNEQFF	TGCGCCAGCAGCCAAGATACAGCCAACTACAATGAGCAGTTCTTC
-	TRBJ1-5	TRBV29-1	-	CSVMIGYGSNQPQHF	TGCAGCGTGATGATAGGCTATGGGAGCAATCAGCCCCAGCATTTT
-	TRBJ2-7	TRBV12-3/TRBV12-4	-	CASKEGHSYEQYF	TGTGCCTCGAAGGAGGGGCACTCCTACGAGCAGTACTTC
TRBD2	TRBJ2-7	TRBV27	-	CASSLLGTSGSYEQYF	TGTGCCAGCAGTTTACTCGGGACTAGCGGGAGTTACGAGCAGTACTTC
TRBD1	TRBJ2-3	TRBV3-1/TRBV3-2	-	CASSQNRDRGFATQYF	TGTGCCAGCAGCCAGAACCGGGACAGGGGGTTCGCTACGCAGTATTTT
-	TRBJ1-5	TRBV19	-	CASRPGGPNQPQHF	TGTGCCAGTCGACCGGGGGGGCCCAATCAGCCCCAGCATTTT
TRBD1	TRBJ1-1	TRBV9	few	CASSASTGVTFF	TGTGCCAGCAGCGCGAGTACAGGGGTAACTTTCTTT
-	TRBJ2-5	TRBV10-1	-	CASSEANNQETQYF	TGCGCCAGCAGTGAGGCGAATAACCAAGAGACCCAGTACTTC
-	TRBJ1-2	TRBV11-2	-	CASRRGRDYGYTF	TGTGCCAGCCGTAGAGGGAGGGACTATGGCTACACCTTC
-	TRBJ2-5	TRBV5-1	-	CASSLNPETQYF	TGCGCCAGCAGCTTGAACCCCGAGACCCAGTACTTC
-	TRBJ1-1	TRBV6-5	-	CASSRTVNTEAFF	TGTGCCAGCAGCCGGACAGTGAACACTGAAGCTTTCTTT
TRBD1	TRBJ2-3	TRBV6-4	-	CASSDSRTGSDTQYF	TGTGCCAGCAGTGACTCGAGGACAGGGTCAGATACGCAGTATTTT
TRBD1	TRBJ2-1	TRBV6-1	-	CASSEGQGRYNEQFF	TGTGCCAGCAGTGAAGGACAGGGCCGATACAATGAGCAGTTCTTC
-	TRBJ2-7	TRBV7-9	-	CASSTRQVNEQYF	TGTGCCAGCAGCACCCGACAGGTAAACGAGCAGTACTTC
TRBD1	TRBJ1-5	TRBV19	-	CASTRKGTGSQPQHF	TGTGCCAGTACCAGGAAGGGGACAGGGAGCCAGCCCCAGCATTTT
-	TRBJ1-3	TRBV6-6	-	CASSASGPSSGNTIYF	TGTGCCAGCAGTGCCTCGGGACCGAGCTCTGGAAACACCATATATTTT
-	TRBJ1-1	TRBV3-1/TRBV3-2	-	CASSQGPGNTEAFF	TGTGCCAGCAGCCAAGGTCCAGGTAACACTGAAGCTTTCTTT
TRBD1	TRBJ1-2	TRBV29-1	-	CSVEPWRDRGRGYTF	TGCAGCGTTGAGCCCTGGCGGGACAGGGGGCGAGGCTACACCTTC
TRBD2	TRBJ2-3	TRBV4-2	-	CASSLSAGTSTDTQYF	TGTGCCAGCAGCCTGTCAGCGGGGACGAGCACAGATACGCAGTATTTT
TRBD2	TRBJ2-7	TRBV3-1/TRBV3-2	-	CASSGTSGGLSYEQYF	TGTGCCAGCAGCGGGACTAGCGGGGGGCTCTCCTACGAGCAGTACTTC
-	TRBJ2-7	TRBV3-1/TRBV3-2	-	CASSQDLSNTDPYEQYF	TGTGCCAGCAGCCAAGATTTGAGCAACACGGATCCCTACGAGCAGTACTTC
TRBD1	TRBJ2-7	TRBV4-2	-	CASSQPGQGMSEQYF	TGTGCCAGCAGCCAACCGGGACAGGGGATGAGCGAGCAGTACTTC
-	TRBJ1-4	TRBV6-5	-	CASSYLTTANEKLFF	TGTGCCAGCAGTTACCTCACCACGGCTAATGAAAAACTGTTTTTT
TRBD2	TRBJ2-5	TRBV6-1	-	CASSESIAGGPRETQYF	TGTGCCAGCAGTGAGAGCATAGCGGGGGGGCCGAGGGAGACCCAGTACTTC
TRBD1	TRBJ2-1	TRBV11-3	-	CASSSTDRAHEQFF	TGTGCCAGCAGCTCCACCGACAGGGCTCATGAGCAGTTCTTC
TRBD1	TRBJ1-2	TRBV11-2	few	CASSLAPPTGRGYTF	TGTGCCAGCAGCTTAGCCCCTCCGACAGGGAGAGGCTACACCTTC
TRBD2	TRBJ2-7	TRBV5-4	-	CASSLRTSGYYEQYF	TGTGCCAGCAGCTTGCGAACTAGCGGGTACTACGAGCAGTACTTC
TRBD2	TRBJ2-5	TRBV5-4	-	CASSAASGGTGETQYF	TGTGCCAGCAGCGCCGCTAGCGGTGGGACGGGGGAGACCCAGTACTTC
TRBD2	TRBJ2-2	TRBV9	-	CASSVAAGVRTGELFF	TGTGCCAGCAGCGTAGCAGCGGGAGTTCGAACCGGGGAGCTGTTTTTT
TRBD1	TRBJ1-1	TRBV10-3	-	CAIRAGTGDTEAFF	TGTGCCATCAGAGCCGGGACAGGGGACACTGAAGCTTTCTTT
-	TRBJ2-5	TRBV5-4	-	CASSLDDLQTQYF	TGTGCCAGCAGCTTGGATGATTTGCAGACCCAGTACTTC
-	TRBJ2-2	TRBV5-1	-	CASSLVAAANTGELFF	TGCGCCAGCAGCTTGGTTGCGGCCGCGAACACCGGGGAGCTGTTTTTT
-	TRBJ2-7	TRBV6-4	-	CASSTDRSFTYEQYF	TGTGCCAGCAGCACAGACAGGTCTTTCACCTACGAGCAGTACTTC
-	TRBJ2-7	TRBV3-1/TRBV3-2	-	CASSRPTNGGGYEQYF	TGTGCCAGCAGCCGCCCTACCAATGGAGGGGGGTACGAGCAGTACTTC
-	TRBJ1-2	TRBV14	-	CASSQGNRREGYTF	TGTGCCAGCAGCCAAGGAAATCGCAGGGAAGGCTACACCTTC
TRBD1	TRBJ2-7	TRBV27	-	CASSLSGTGNEQYF	TGTGCCAGCAGTTTATCCGGGACAGGGAACGAGCAGTACTTC
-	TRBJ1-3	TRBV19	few	CASSRYAASGNTIYF	TGTGCCAGTAGTAGGTACGCTGCCTCTGGAAACACCATATATTTT
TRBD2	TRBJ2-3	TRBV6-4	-	CASSQIAGSTDTQYF	TGTGCCAGCAGCCAAATAGCGGGAAGCACAGATACGCAGTATTTT
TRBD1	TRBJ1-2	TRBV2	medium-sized	CASSAQPGQVYGYTF	TGTGCCAGCAGTGCCCAACCCGGACAGGTCTATGGCTACACCTTC
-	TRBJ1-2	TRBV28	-	CASSFARSGYTF	TGTGCCAGCAGTTTTGCACGGTCTGGCTACACCTTC
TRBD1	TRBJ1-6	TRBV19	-	CASLPGQGYNSPLHF	TGTGCCAGTCTCCCAGGACAGGGCTATAATTCACCCCTCCACTTT
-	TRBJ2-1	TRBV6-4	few	CASSDGTQSHEQFF	TGTGCCAGCAGTGACGGGACTCAGAGCCATGAGCAGTTCTTC
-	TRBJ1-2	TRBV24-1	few	CATSDFDRSYGYTF	TGTGCCACCAGTGATTTCGACAGGTCCTATGGCTACACCTTC
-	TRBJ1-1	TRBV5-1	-	CASSLAGPLNTEAFF	TGCGCCAGCAGCTTGGCCGGACCGTTGAACACTGAAGCTTTCTTT
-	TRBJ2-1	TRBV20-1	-	CSARETYFQFF	TGCAGTGCTAGAGAGACGTACTTCCAGTTCTTC
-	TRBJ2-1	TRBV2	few	CASSELEGNSHEQFF	TGTGCCAGCAGTGAATTGGAGGGCAATAGTCATGAGCAGTTCTTC
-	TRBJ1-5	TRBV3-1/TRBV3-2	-	CASSQENQPQHF	TGTGCCAGCAGCCAAGAGAATCAGCCCCAGCATTTT
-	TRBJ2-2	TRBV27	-	CASTAGELFF	TGTGCCAGCACAGCTGGGGAGCTGTTTTTT